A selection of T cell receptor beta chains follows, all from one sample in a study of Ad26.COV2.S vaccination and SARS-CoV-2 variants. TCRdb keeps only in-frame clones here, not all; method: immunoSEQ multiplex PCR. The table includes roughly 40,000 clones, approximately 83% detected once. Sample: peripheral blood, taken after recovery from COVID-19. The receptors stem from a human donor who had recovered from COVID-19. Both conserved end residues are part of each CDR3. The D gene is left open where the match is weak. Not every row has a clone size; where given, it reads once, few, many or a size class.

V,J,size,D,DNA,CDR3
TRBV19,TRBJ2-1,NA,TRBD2,TGTGCCAGTAGTATAGCCAGCGGGAGGGCCCGGGAGCAGTTCTTC,CASSIASGRAREQFF
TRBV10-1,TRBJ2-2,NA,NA,TGCGCCAGCAGTGAGGGGATTGGCGGGGAGCTGTTTTTT,CASSEGIGGELFF
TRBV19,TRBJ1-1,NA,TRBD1,TGTGCCAGTAGCCTCACCCGCAGGGGGCGCCGAGGCACTGAAGCTTTCTTT,CASSLTRRGRRGTEAFF
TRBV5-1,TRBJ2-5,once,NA,TGCGCCAGCAGCTTGTCCCCCGGACAAAGTGGAGAGACCCAGTACTTC,CASSLSPGQSGETQYF
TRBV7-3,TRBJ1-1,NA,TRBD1,TGTGCCAGCAGCTCGACAGGGTGGAACACTGAAGCTTTCTTT,CASSSTGWNTEAFF
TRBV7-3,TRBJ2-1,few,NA,TGTGCCAGCAGCTTAGGAGTCCAGGGTGAGCAGTTCTTC,CASSLGVQGEQFF
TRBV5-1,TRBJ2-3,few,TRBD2,TGCGCCAGCAGCATCACTAGCGGGAGGACCTCCGGAGATACGCAGTATTTT,CASSITSGRTSGDTQYF
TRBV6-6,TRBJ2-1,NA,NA,TGTGCCAGCAGTTACGATAGCCAGGGGAGATGGGGTGAGCAGTTCTTC,CASSYDSQGRWGEQFF
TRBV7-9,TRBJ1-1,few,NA,TGTGCCAGCAGCTTAGCCCCTCGGGGGGTGACCAACACTGAAGCTTTCTTT,CASSLAPRGVTNTEAFF
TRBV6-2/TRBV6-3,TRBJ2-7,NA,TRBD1,TGTGCCAGCAGTTACAGAGACAGGGGACTCCCCTACGAGCAGTACTTC,CASSYRDRGLPYEQYF
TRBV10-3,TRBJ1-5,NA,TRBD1,TGTGCCACAGACAGGGGTTTAGGCAATCAGCCCCAGCATTTT,CATDRGLGNQPQHF
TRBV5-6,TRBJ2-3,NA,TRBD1,TGTGCCAGCAGCTTGGGTTCTACCGGGACAGCCTTTACGGATACGCAGTATTTT,CASSLGSTGTAFTDTQYF
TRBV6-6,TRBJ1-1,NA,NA,TGTGCCAGCAGTTACTCGGCGGTCAGAACTGGCTCGGCTTTCTTT,CASSYSAVRTGSAFF
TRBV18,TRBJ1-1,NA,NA,TGTGCCAGCTCACCGATTTTGGGGGCCCGTGGGACTGAAGCTTTCTTT,CASSPILGARGTEAFF
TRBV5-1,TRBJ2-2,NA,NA,TGCGCCAGCAGCCCCCCAGGCAGCACTACCGGGGAGCTGTTTTTT,CASSPPGSTTGELFF
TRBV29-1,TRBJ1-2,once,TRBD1,TGCAGCGTCGGAGGGGGGACAGGGGGCTATGGCTACACCTTC,CSVGGGTGGYGYTF
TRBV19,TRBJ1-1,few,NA,TGTGCCAGTAGCCCCCAGCCGCTGAACACTGAAGCTTTCTTT,CASSPQPLNTEAFF
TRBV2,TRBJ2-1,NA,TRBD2,TGTGCCAGCAGGTCGACTAGCGGGGGTTATGAGCAGTTCTTC,CASRSTSGGYEQFF
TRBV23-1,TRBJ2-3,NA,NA,TGCGCCAGCAGTGGTAGATGCGGCAGGGACTCCCCTAGCACAGATACGCAGTATTTT,CASSGRCGRDSPSTDTQYF
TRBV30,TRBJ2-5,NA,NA,TGTGCCTGGACCAACCAGGGAGAAGAGACCCAGTACTTC,CAWTNQGEETQYF
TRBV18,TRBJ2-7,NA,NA,TGTGCCAGCTCACAGGGGTACGAGAGGTACGAGCAGTACTTC,CASSQGYERYEQYF
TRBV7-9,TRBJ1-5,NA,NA,TGTGCCAGCAGCTTGGGGGCAAGCAATCAGCCCCAGCATTTT,CASSLGASNQPQHF
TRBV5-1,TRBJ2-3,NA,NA,TGCGCCAGCAGCTTGAACAAGCCCGATACGCAGTATTTT,CASSLNKPDTQYF
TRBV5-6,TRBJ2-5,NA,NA,TGTGCCAGCAGCTTGGAGGGGTGGGAGACCCAGTACTTC,CASSLEGWETQYF
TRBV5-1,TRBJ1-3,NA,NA,TGCGCCAGCAGCCTGGGGTCCGGCCACTCTGGAAACACCATATATTTT,CASSLGSGHSGNTIYF
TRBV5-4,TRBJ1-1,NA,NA,TGTGCCAGCAGCTTGGCCCCTGACCACCCTGAAGCTTTCTTT,CASSLAPDHPEAFF
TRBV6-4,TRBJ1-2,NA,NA,TGTGCCAGCAGTGACGGCGGCAGCGGAAGTGGCTACACCTTC,CASSDGGSGSGYTF
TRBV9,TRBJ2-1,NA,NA,TGTGCCAGCAGCGCCCGGGAGCCTAACAATGAGCAGTTCTTC,CASSAREPNNEQFF
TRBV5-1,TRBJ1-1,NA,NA,TGCGCCAGCAGCCTGGGCGGAACTCTTGGAAACACTGAAGCTTTCTTT,CASSLGGTLGNTEAFF
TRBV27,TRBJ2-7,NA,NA,TGTGCCAGCACGGGTGGGGCCGCCTACGAGCAGTACTTC,CASTGGAAYEQYF
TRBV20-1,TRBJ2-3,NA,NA,TGCAGTGCTAGTAGGACCGATACGCAGTATTTT,CSASRTDTQYF
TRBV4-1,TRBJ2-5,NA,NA,TGCGCCAGCAGCCAAGGGACAGAAGAGACCCAGTACTTC,CASSQGTEETQYF
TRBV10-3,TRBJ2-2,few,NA,TGTGCCATCAGCCCCCTAAGCGGCACCGCGAACACCGGGGAGCTGTTTTTT,CAISPLSGTANTGELFF
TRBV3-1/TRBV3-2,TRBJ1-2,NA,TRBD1,TGTGCCAGCAGCCCTGGGACAGACTCAAACTATGGCTACACCTTC,CASSPGTDSNYGYTF
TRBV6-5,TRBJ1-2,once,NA,TGTGCCAGCAGCGAGCCGGGACTGAACTATGGCTACACCTTC,CASSEPGLNYGYTF
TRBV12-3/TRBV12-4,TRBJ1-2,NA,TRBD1,TGTGCCAGCAGCCCCCAGGGGGTTGGCTACACCTTC,CASSPQGVGYTF
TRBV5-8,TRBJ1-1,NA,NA,TGTGCCAGCAGCTCAGGAACCCGGGGGAACACTGAAGCTTTCTTT,CASSSGTRGNTEAFF
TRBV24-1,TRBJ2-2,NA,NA,TGTGCCACCAGTGATTTGGGGGGGAACACCGGGGAGCTGTTTTTT,CATSDLGGNTGELFF
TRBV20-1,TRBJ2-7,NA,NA,TGCAGTGCCGGACAGCCCGAGCAGTACTTC,CSAGQPEQYF
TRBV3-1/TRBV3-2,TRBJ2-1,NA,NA,TGTGCCAGCAGCCAAGTTGTTGAGCAGTTCTTC,CASSQVVEQFF
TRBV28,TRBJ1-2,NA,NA,TGTGCCAGCAGTTTATTCCCGGAGAACTATGGCTACACCTTC,CASSLFPENYGYTF
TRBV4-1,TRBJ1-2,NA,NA,TGCGCCAGCAGCGCTCCTCCGGTAGGGATCGACTATGGCTACACCTTC,CASSAPPVGIDYGYTF
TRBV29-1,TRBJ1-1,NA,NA,TGCAGCGTCCTCCCAGGGACGGGAGGGGTGGGCACTGAAGCTTTCTTT,CSVLPGTGGVGTEAFF